The 25 T cell receptor beta chains below all came from one sample that was sequenced in a study of CD8+ T cells in alopecia areata. Sequencing used cDNA as its template, made by extracting RNA and reverse transcribing it. Libraries were prepared by immunoSEQ multiplex PCR; TCRdb keeps only in-frame clonotypes and omits some of them. The table includes about 160,000 clones, less than 70% detected once. Sample treatment: oral pan-JAK inhibitor, 5-10 mg twice daily. This specimen consisted of CD4+ T cells sorted from blood, obtained at week 24, from a patient treated with tofacitinib. These receptors came from a human donor with alopecia areata.

The V call is TRBV5-1, the J call TRBJ2-7; D unclear. The CDR3 has 14 residues. The V end was cut by 0 bases, the J end by 6 bases, with 13 bases between. The germline V gene has CDR1 SGHRS and CDR2 YFSETQ. This chain's CDR3 is CASSLGQALREQYF. Written as DNA, the CDR3 is TGCGCCAGCAGCTTGGGGCAGGCGCTTCGCGAGCAGTACTTC.

V is TRBV5-1 and J is TRBJ1-2; 10 nucleotides align to TRBD1. The CDR3 contains 14 residues. J lost 3 bases, V lost 3 bases, and 2 bases had no gene match. The V gene's germline CDR1 is SGHRS and CDR2 YFSETQ. CDR3 in DNA: TGCGCCAGCAGCTACGGACAGGGGGACTATGGCTACACCTTC. Its translation: CASSYGQGDYGYTF.

This clone was recorded only once. Written as DNA, the CDR3 is TGTGCCAGTAGTCCGACAGGGATCAACTCACCCCTCCACTTT. This codes for CASSPTGINSPLHF. This rearrangement joins TRBV19 to TRBJ1-6, with 7 nucleotides matching TRBD1. Trimming cost V 5 bases and J 10 bases; bases outside gene matches: 8. CDR1 LNHDA and CDR2 SQIVND come from the germline V gene (reference sequence). The length of the CDR3 is 14 residues.

The rearrangement links TRBV9 to TRBJ2-5; D is ambiguous. The CDR3 extends over 13 amino acids. From germline, CDR1 is SGDLS and CDR2 YYNGEE. Trimming removed 0 bases from V and 2 bases from J, with 5 bases in between. The CDR3 DNA sequence: TGTGCCAGCAGCGTAGGTTTGCAAGAGACCCAGTACTTC. It specifies CASSVGLQETQYF.

This clone was counted only a few times. The rearrangement links TRBV2 to TRBJ1-5; TRBD1 might be the D (5 bases). Germline V gene sequence: CDR1 SNHLY, CDR2 FYNNEI. The CDR3 is 16 residues long. V was cut by 4 bases and J by 4 bases, with 17 bases left in between. The CDR3 nucleotides are TGTGCCAGCAGTGCCCGGGGGGGTAGCGGGAATCAGCCCCAGCATTTT. Its protein is CASSARGGSGNQPQHF. The complete variable domain, with remaining parts taken from reference TRBV2 and TRBJ1-5, reads EPEVTQTPSHQVTQMGQEVILRCVPISNHLYFYWYRQILGQKVEFLVSFYNNEISEKSEIFDDQFSVERPDGSNFTLKIRSTKLEDSAMYFCASSARGGSGNQPQHFGDGTRLSIL.

The table lists this clone with many counts. The CDR3 region has the DNA TGTGCCAGCAGCTCCGGACGAAATAATTCACCCCTCCACTTT. This gives the protein CASSSGRNNSPLHF. The V call is TRBV7-9, the J call TRBJ1-6; D uncertain. There are 14 residues in the CDR3. The germline V gene has CDR1 SEHNR and CDR2 FQNEAQ (reference sequence). Trimming stripped 4 bases from V and 5 bases from J, with 9 bases between.

The chain is built from TRBV5-6 and TRBJ2-2; maybe TRBD2 (5 bases). The CDR3 runs to 14 residues. Trimming took off 4 bases at V and 2 bases at J, with 9 bases between the two ends. Germline V gene sequence: CDR1 SGHDT, CDR2 YYEEEE. CDR3 in amino acids: CASSPGRNTGELFF. Written as DNA, the CDR3 is TGTGCCAGCAGCCCGGGGAGAAACACCGGGGAGCTGTTTTTT.

The chain's CDR3 is CASSLLSSETQYF. CDR3 DNA sequence: TGCGCCAGCAGCTTGTTGTCGTCAGAGACCCAGTACTTC. The chain recombines TRBV5-1 with TRBJ2-5, with D hard to call. This CDR3 contains 13 residues. From germline, CDR1 is SGHRS and CDR2 YFSETQ. V lost 1 base and J lost 4, with 8 bases in between.

V is TRBV29-1 and J is TRBJ2-5, with D possibly being TRBD1 or TRBD2 (5 bases each). The CDR3 covers 14 residues. Trimming removed 4 bases at V and 5 bases at J, with 17 bases between. Germline V gene lookup returns CDR1 SQVTM and CDR2 ANQGSEA. The CDR3 DNA sequence: TGCAGCGTTGGTCAGGGACCCCTCGAGGAGACCCAGTACTTC. Amino acid sequence: CSVGQGPLEETQYF.

This clone was counted at least ten times. The chain joins TRBV2 to TRBJ2-3; D is perhaps TRBD2 (6 bases). Germline V gives CDR1 SNHLY, CDR2 FYNNEI. V lost 7 bases, J lost 3 bases, and 11 bases lay in between. There are 13 residues in the CDR3. CDR3 protein: CASISGATDTQYF. In DNA form, the CDR3 reads TGTGCCAGCATTAGCGGTGCAACAGATACGCAGTATTTT.

V and J are TRBV19 and TRBJ1-5; TRBD1 aligns across 7 bases. Unmatched junction bases numbered 9, after V lost 4 bases and J lost 6 bases. In germline, CDR1 is LNHDA, CDR2 SQIVND (reference sequence). The CDR3 spans 15 residues. The CDR3 DNA reads TGTGCCAGTAGTAGCCCCGATCAGGGGGGTCAGCCCCAGCATTTT. Translated: CASSSPDQGGQPQHF. Using reference TRBV19 and TRBJ1-5 for the parts outside the CDR3, the full variable domain is DGGITQSPKYLFRKEGQNVTLSCEQNLNHDAMYWYRQDPGQGLRLIYYSQIVNDFQKGDIAEGYSVSREKKESFPLTVTSAQKNPTAFYLCASSSPDQGGQPQHFGDGTRLSIL.

In its sample, this clone was seen many times. This CDR3 is CASSKDRASSYEQYF. CDR3 bases: TGTGCCAGTAGCAAGGACAGGGCAAGCTCCTACGAGCAGTACTTC. The chain is built from TRBV19 and TRBJ2-7; 8 bases align to TRBD1. The length of the CDR3 is 15 residues. Looked up from germline, CDR1 is LNHDA and CDR2 is SQIVND (reference sequence). Germline trimming cut 6 bases from V and 0 bases from J; bases unmatched to any gene: 7.

This clone was picked up a small number of times. The chain carries TRBV29-1 and TRBJ1-1, with D hard to call. Germline CDR1 and CDR2: SQVTM and ANQGSEA. The CDR3 length is 11 residues. The V and J ends lost 4 bases and 4 bases respectively, with 7 bases between them. The CDR3 sequence: CSVVRSTEAFF. In DNA form, the CDR3 reads TGCAGCGTTGTTCGGAGCACTGAAGCTTTCTTT.

The chain recombines TRBV10-1 with TRBJ2-3; a possible D gene is TRBD2 (5 bases). CDR1 and CDR2 from the germline V gene are WNHNN and SYGVQD (reference sequence). The CDR3 is 11 amino acids. The V gene lost 8 bases and the J gene lost 8 bases, with 11 bases spanning the gap. This CDR3 is CASGIGITQYF. DNA of the CDR3: TGCGCCAGCGGAATCGGGATTACGCAGTATTTT.

The V and J genes are TRBV10-3 and TRBJ2-3; 8 bases are a match to TRBD1. V gave up 4 bases and J gave up 3 bases; unmatched junction bases: 0. CDR3 length equals 13 residues. Per germline, CDR1 ENHRY and CDR2 SYGVKD. The CDR3 DNA sequence: TGTGCCATCAGTGGACAGGGGACAGATACGCAGTATTTT. Translation gives CAISGQGTDTQYF.

The V and J genes are TRBV7-9 and TRBJ1-2; maybe TRBD1 (5 bases). Germline V CDR1 and CDR2: SEHNR, FQNEAQ (reference sequence). CDR3 size: 13 residues. V was clipped by 8 bases and J by 4 bases, with 14 bases between them. In DNA form, the CDR3 reads TGTGCCAGCGATTCGACAGAAGTCTATGGCTACACCTTC. Encoded protein: CASDSTEVYGYTF. Filled out from reference TRBV7-9 and TRBJ1-2, the complete variable domain reads DTGVSQNPRHKITKRGQNVTFRCDPISEHNRLYWYRQTLGQGPEFLTYFQNEAQLEKSRLLSDRFSAERPKGSFSTLEIQRTEQGDSAMYLCASDSTEVYGYTFGSGTRLTVV.

The chain has TRBV29-1 and TRBJ1-1, with D tentatively TRBD1 (5 bases). The V and J ends lost 7 bases and 7 bases respectively, with 19 bases between them. This CDR3 has 13 amino acids. Germline V CDR1 and CDR2: SQVTM, ANQGSEA. The CDR3 region is CSALRGKGLEAFF. The CDR3 nucleotides read TGCAGCGCACTGCGGGGTAAGGGACTTGAAGCTTTCTTT.

This clone occurred a few times. The V and J genes are TRBV11-2 and TRBJ2-1, with D maybe TRBD1 (6 bases). The V and J ends lost 5 bases and 1 base respectively, with 9 bases between them. The CDR3 length is 14 residues. Germline CDR1 SGHAT, CDR2 FQNNGV. The CDR3 sequence is CASSGGLSYNEQFF. The DNA of the CDR3 is TGTGCCAGCAGCGGGGGCCTATCCTACAATGAGCAGTTCTTC.

The V gene is TRBV29-1, the J gene TRBJ2-5; tentative D call: TRBD2 (7 bases). The CDR3 is made up of 13 amino acids. V was clipped by 0 bases and J by 7 bases, with 12 bases between them. Germline loops: CDR1 SQVTM, CDR2 ANQGSEA. The CDR3: CSVEDLGGLTQYF. The CDR3 DNA is TGCAGCGTTGAAGATCTGGGGGGGCTGACCCAGTACTTC.

This clone occurred a few times. The chain recombines TRBV14 with TRBJ1-5; the D gene is possibly TRBD1 (5 bases). Germline V gene data show CDR1 as SGHDN and CDR2 as FVKESK. Trimming removed 2 bases at V and 7 bases at J, with 9 bases between. The CDR3 consists of 13 residues. This chain's CDR3 is CASSQFRDQPQHF. For the CDR3, the DNA is TGTGCCAGCAGCCAATTTCGGGACCAGCCCCAGCATTTT.

This chain uses TRBV29-1 with TRBJ1-2; tentatively, D is TRBD1 (5 bases). CDR1 and CDR2 (germline): SQVTM, ANQGSEA. This CDR3 has 11 amino acids. V lost 3 bases to trimming and J lost 8 bases, with 10 bases between them. The chain's CDR3 is CSVEQGLGYTF. The CDR3, as DNA: TGCAGCGTTGAGCAGGGCCTGGGCTACACCTTC.

V gene TRBV28 combines with J gene TRBJ2-3, with 9 bases aligning to TRBD2. The V gene end was trimmed by 4 bases and the J gene end by 5 bases; junction bases not matched to a gene: 7. The length of the CDR3 is 15 residues. Germline V lookup: CDR1 MDHEN, CDR2 SYDVKM. The CDR3 loop is CASSSAGGSLDTQYF. Here the CDR3 DNA reads TGTGCCAGCAGTTCAGCGGGGGGATCTCTAGATACGCAGTATTTT.

The CDR3 nucleotides read TGTGCCACCAGCAGAGAGGCACCAGGGAGGGAGGCAGATACGCAGTATTTT. Amino acid sequence: CATSREAPGREADTQYF. This chain uses TRBV15 with TRBJ2-3, with 7 bases that match TRBD2. Germline V gene lookup returns CDR1 LNHNV and CDR2 YYDKDF (reference sequence). The CDR3 has 17 residues. V trimming: 0 bases; J trimming: 4 bases; junction bases outside the gene matches: 10. The full variable domain, rest sourced from reference TRBV15 and TRBJ2-3, is DAMVIQNPRYQVTQFGKPVTLSCSQTLNHNVMYWYQQKSSQAPKLLFHYYDKDFNNEADTPDNFQSRRPNTSFCFLDIRSPGLGDTAMYLCATSREAPGREADTQYFGPGTRLTVL.

This clone was seen a handful of times. V is TRBV9 and J is TRBJ2-2; unclear D gene. Between the trimmed V and J ends, which lost 2 bases and 13 bases, there was a span of 12 bases. Germline V gene lookup returns CDR1 SGDLS and CDR2 YYNGEE. CDR3 length equals 12 residues. The CDR3: CASSVTYGSLFF. The CDR3, as DNA: TGTGCCAGCAGCGTTACCTACGGTTCGCTGTTTTTT.

This clone turned up a few times. DNA for the CDR3: TGCGCCAGCAGCAGAAATACCGGGACAGGGCGCTACGAGCAGTACTTC. Its translation: CASSRNTGTGRYEQYF. The rearrangement joins TRBV5-1 to TRBJ2-7; 9 bases agree with TRBD1. The CDR3 spans 16 residues. The junction had 11 bases not matched to a gene; V was cut back by 4 bases and J by 3 bases. CDR1 SGHRS and CDR2 YFSETQ come from the germline V gene.